The source of this TCR beta chain is a study of shared clonotypes between healthy human individuals. Study details: Used for every donor were three CD4 naive, three CD4 memory, two CD8 naive and one CD8 memory plate.

On this clone itself: Its antigen remains unidentified. At one end the junction does not follow the germline gene, possibly because of a read error.

Whole-study findings and limits: Clonotypes shared by all four donors outscored non-shared clonotypes in generation probability.

This CDR3 spans 13 amino acids. Germline lookup yields CDR1 SQVTM and CDR2 ANQGSEA. Profiling relied on immunoSEQ multiplex PCR, and the TCRdb table lists in-frame clones only, not all of them. Among around 1.5 million clones listed, 95% to 99% were seen once. The chain is built from TRBV29-1 and TRBJ2-2, with TRBD1 matching 7 bases. The sequenced sample consisted of naive CD4+ T cells sorted from blood. The subset here: CD45RA+ positively selected. This receptor was identified in a man younger than 45 in good health. The CDR3 DNA sequence: TGCAGCGTCGGACAGGTGAACGCCGGGGAGCTGTTTTTT. Protein: CSVGQVNAGELFF.